Sequencing of this T cell receptor (beta chain) was carried out in a study of early T cells in non-severe SARS-CoV-2 infection. The CDR3 has 13 residues. Germline V gene data show CDR1 as LGHDT and CDR2 as YNNKEL (reference sequence). The ends lost 4 bases at V and 6 bases at J; junction bases unmatched: 4. One entry per CDR3 protein, called by TCRdb with MiXCR from the 5' RACE reads. Of fewer than 100,000 distinct CDR3 sequences listed, about 16% are singletons. The receptor's source is an adult who was a healthcare worker with PCR-confirmed SARS-CoV-2 infection or an uninfected control (not recorded which). Sequenced: whole blood. The rearrangement links TRBV3-1 to TRBJ1-2; 8 nucleotides agree with TRBD1. The CDR3 loop is CASSLDRDHGYTF. The CDR3 DNA reads TGTGCCAGCAGCCTGGACAGGGACCATGGCTACACCTTC. The whole variable domain, filled in from reference TRBV3-1 and TRBJ1-2, reads DTAVSQTPKYLVTQMGNDKSIKCEQNLGHDTMYWYKQDSKKFLKIMFSYNNKELIINETVPNRFSPKSPDKAHLNLHINSLELGDSAVYFCASSLDRDHGYTFGSGTRLTVV.